The rows below give T cell receptor beta chains drawn from one sample of a study of spatial heterogeneity in lung cancer. One entry per CDR3 protein, called by TCRdb with MiXCR from the 5' RACE reads. The sample carries 25,000 or so distinct CDR3 sequences, 5% to 6.5% recorded once. Source: PBMCs, taken at follow-up. Receptors were obtained from a female donor with early-stage non-small cell lung cancer. Each CDR3 is given with its conserved first and last residue. Each record gives: clone size, J gene, V gene, CDR3 protein. The listing skips clone size in some rows; elsewhere it reads once, few, many or a size class.

>many|TRBJ2-7|TRBV3-1
CASTRQGGRSYEQYF
>many|TRBJ2-5|TRBV3-1
CASSQATSGRKETQYF
>many|TRBJ2-3|TRBV7-2
CASSPQLAGSTDTQYF
>many|TRBJ2-3|TRBV29-1
CSVDFTDTQYF
>many|TRBJ2-1|TRBV9
CASSTAGTEQFF
>many|TRBJ2-2|TRBV3-1
CASSRLQGNTGELFF
>medium-sized|TRBJ1-5|TRBV28
CASSFSGRDSNQPQHF
>many|TRBJ2-1|TRBV3-1
CASSHSSLTSLPTYNEQFF
>many|TRBJ1-5|TRBV28
CASRGTGVNQPQHF
>few|TRBJ2-7|TRBV6-5
CASSFGQSYEQYF
>.|TRBJ2-7|TRBV12-3/TRBV12-4
CASSSSGGSSYEQYF
>.|TRBJ2-3|TRBV20-1
CSARGFGQGGDTQYF
>many|TRBJ2-2|TRBV7-9
CASSPPAGGTGELFF
>many|TRBJ2-3|TRBV11-2
CASTIARPLDYTQYF
>many|TRBJ2-7|TRBV12-3/TRBV12-4
CASRRDRNSYEQYF
>many|TRBJ2-3|TRBV5-6
CASSRRGPSADTQYF
>many|TRBJ2-5|TRBV20-1
CSAVDLAEETQYF
>.|TRBJ1-2|TRBV6-2/TRBV6-3
CASSEPVGQVYGYTF
>many|TRBJ2-2|TRBV20-1
CSARGTGELFF
>many|TRBJ2-5|TRBV20-1
CSARDSRDSQETQYF
>many|TRBJ1-1|TRBV25-1
CASSDGPVVAF
>many|TRBJ2-7|TRBV7-2
CASSWSEYFGQYF
>many|TRBJ1-5|TRBV6-1
CASSEEGDQPQHF
>many|TRBJ2-7|TRBV4-3
CASSQAGQGAPYEQYF
>many|TRBJ2-3|TRBV20-1
CSATPVDTQYF
>many|TRBJ2-7|TRBV4-2
CASSQGPSGLSSYEQYF
>many|TRBJ2-7|TRBV10-2
CASQLAGISYEQYF
>many|TRBJ2-6|TRBV4-3
CASSQDSPPGANVLTF
>many|TRBJ1-2|TRBV20-1
CSALEQGFSTF
>many|TRBJ2-3|TRBV18
CASSPPRGSGDTQYF
>many|TRBJ2-1|TRBV11-2
CASSPREGLRGNEQFF
>many|TRBJ2-7|TRBV27
CASSTWTGGLSYEQYF
>many|TRBJ2-5|TRBV3-1
CASSQVIETQYF
>.|TRBJ2-1|TRBV20-1
CSARTGRGGNEQFF
>many|TRBJ2-2|TRBV11-2
CASSLGPKSGELFF
>many|TRBJ1-1|TRBV5-1
CASSLDSLTANTEAFF
>many|TRBJ1-5|TRBV12-3/TRBV12-4
CASSSGQGRQPQHF
>many|TRBJ2-1|TRBV20-1
CSARPPSGTYNEQFF
>many|TRBJ2-7|TRBV2
CASSIRTEAYEQYF
>.|TRBJ1-4|TRBV7-3
CASSFAIGEAKAEKLFF